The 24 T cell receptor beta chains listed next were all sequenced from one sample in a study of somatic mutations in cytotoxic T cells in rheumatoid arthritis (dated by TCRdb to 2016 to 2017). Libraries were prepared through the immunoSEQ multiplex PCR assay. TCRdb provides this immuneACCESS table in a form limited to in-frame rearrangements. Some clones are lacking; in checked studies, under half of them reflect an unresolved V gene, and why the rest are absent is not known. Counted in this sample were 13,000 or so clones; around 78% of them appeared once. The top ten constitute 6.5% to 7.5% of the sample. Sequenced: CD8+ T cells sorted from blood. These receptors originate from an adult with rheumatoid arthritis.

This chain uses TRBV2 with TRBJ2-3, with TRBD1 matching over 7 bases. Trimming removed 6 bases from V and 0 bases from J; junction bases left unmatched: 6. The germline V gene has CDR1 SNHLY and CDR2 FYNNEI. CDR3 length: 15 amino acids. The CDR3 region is CASRYMTGSTDTQYF. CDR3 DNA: TGTGCCAGCAGATATATGACAGGGAGCACAGATACGCAGTATTTT. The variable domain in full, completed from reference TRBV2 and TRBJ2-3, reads EPEVTQTPSHQVTQMGQEVILRCVPISNHLYFYWYRQILGQKVEFLVSFYNNEISEKSEIFDDQFSVERPDGSNFTLKIRSTKLEDSAMYFCASRYMTGSTDTQYFGPGTRLTVL.

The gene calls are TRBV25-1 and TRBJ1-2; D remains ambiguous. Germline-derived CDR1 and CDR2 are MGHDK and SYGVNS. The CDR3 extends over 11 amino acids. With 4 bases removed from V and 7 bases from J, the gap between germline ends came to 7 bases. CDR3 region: CASSVSGGYTF. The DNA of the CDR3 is TGTGCCAGCAGTGTGAGCGGTGGCTACACCTTC.

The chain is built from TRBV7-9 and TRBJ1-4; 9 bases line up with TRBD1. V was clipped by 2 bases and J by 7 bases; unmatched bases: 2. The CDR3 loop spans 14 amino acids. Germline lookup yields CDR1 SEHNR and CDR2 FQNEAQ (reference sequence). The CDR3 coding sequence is TGTGCCAGCAGCTTATGGGACAGGGCTGAAAAACTGTTTTTT. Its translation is CASSLWDRAEKLFF.

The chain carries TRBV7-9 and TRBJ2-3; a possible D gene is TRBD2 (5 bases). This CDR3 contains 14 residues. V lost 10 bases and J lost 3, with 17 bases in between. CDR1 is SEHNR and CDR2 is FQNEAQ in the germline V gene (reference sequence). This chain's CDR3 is CATKAGMGTDTQYF. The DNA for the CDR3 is TGTGCCACTAAAGCCGGGATGGGGACAGATACGCAGTATTTT.

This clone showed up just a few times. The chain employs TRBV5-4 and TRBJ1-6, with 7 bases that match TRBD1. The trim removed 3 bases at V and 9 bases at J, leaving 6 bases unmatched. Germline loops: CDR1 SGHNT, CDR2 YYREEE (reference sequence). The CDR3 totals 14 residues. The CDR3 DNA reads TGTGCCAGCAGCTCCCAGGGGGTGCGTTCACCCCTCCACTTT. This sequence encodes CASSSQGVRSPLHF.

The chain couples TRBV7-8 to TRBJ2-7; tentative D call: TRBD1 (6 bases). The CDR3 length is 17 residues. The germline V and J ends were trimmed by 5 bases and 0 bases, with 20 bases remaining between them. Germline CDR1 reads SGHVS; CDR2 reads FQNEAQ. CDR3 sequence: CASSPRVGGLSSYEQYF. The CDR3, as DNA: TGTGCCAGCAGCCCACGGGTAGGGGGTTTATCCTCCTACGAGCAGTACTTC.

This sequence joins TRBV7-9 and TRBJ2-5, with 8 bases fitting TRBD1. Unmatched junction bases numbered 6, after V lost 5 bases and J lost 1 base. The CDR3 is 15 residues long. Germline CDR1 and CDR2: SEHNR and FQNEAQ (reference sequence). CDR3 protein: CASSAAGGLQETQYF. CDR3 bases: TGTGCCAGCAGCGCGGCAGGGGGCCTCCAAGAGACCCAGTACTTC.

The CDR3 DNA reads as TGTGCCAGCAGTCAGGGGGCAGCGGGGGACGGGGAGCTGTTTTTT. It encodes CASSQGAAGDGELFF. The J gene is TRBJ2-2, the V gene TRBV7-3; either TRBD1 or TRBD2 may fit D (8 bases each). V was shortened by 6 bases and J by 7 bases, with 18 bases between the two germline ends. The CDR3 has 15 amino acids. Germline CDR1 reads SGHTA; CDR2 reads FQGTGA.

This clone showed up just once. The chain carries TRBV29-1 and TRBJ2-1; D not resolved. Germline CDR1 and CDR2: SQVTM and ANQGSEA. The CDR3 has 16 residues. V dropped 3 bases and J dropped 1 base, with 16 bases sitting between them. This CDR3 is CSVDAPEPVSYNEQFF. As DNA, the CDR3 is TGCAGCGTTGATGCGCCGGAACCTGTTTCCTACAATGAGCAGTTCTTC.

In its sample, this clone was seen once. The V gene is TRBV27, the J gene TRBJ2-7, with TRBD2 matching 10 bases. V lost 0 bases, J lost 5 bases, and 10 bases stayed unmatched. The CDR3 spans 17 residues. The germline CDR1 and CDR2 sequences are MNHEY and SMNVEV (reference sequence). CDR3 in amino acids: CASSLSLAGALGNEQYF. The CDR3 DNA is TGTGCCAGCAGTTTATCCCTAGCGGGAGCGCTTGGGAACGAGCAGTACTTC.

CDR3 in DNA: TGTGCCAGCAGTTTCGGCGCTAGCACAGATACGCAGTATTTT. Translated: CASSFGASTDTQYF. The chain combines TRBV27 with TRBJ2-3; D remains unclear. V was cut by 3 bases and J by 0 bases, with 7 bases left in between. Germline values: CDR1 MNHEY, CDR2 SMNVEV (reference sequence). The CDR3 has 14 amino acids.

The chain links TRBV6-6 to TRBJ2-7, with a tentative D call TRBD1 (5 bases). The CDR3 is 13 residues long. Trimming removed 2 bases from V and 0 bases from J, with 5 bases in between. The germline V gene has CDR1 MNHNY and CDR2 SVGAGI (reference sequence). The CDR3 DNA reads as TGTGCCAGCAGTTACGACAGCTCCTACGAGCAGTACTTC. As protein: CASSYDSSYEQYF.

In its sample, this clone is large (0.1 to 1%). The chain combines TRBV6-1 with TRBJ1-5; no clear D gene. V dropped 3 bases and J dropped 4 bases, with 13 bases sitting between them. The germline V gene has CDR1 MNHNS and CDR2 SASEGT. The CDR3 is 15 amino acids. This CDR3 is CASSDPPTENQPQHF. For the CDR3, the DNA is TGTGCCAGCAGTGACCCACCTACCGAAAATCAGCCCCAGCATTTT.

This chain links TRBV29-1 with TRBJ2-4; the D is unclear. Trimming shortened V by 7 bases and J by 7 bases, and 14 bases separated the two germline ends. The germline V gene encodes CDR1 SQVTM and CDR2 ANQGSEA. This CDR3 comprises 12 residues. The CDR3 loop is CSGLGPFNIQYF. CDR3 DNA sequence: TGCAGCGGTCTTGGACCCTTCAACATTCAGTACTTC.

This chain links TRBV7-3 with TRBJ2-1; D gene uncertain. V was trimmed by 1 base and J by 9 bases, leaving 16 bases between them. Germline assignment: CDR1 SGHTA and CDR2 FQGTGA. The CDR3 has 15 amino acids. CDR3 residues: CASSLMASTPSEQFF. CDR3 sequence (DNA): TGTGCCAGCAGCTTAATGGCTTCCACGCCCTCTGAGCAGTTCTTC.

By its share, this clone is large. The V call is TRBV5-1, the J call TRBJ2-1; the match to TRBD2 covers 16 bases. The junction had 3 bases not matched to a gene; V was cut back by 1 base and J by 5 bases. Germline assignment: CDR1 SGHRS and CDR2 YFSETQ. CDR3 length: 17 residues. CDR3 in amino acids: CASSLRGTSGGDNEQFF. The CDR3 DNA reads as TGCGCCAGCAGCTTGCGGGGGACTAGCGGGGGGGACAATGAGCAGTTCTTC.

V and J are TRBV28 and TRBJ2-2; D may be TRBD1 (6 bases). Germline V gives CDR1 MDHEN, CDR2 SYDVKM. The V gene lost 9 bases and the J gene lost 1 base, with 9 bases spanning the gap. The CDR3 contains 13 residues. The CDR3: CASKQGNTGELFF. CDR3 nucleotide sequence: TGTGCCAGTAAACAGGGGAACACCGGGGAGCTGTTTTTT.

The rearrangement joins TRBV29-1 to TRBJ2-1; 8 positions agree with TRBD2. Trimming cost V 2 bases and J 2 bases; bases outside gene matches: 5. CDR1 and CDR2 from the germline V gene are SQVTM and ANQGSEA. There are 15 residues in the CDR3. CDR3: CSVELAGYTYNEQFF. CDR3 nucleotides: TGCAGCGTTGAACTAGCGGGCTATACCTACAATGAGCAGTTCTTC.

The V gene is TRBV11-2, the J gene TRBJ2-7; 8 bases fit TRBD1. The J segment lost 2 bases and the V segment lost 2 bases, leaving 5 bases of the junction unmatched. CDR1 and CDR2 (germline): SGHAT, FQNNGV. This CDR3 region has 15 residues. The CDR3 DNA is TGTGCCAGCAGCTTAATCGGGACAGGTACCTACGAGCAGTACTTC. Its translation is CASSLIGTGTYEQYF.

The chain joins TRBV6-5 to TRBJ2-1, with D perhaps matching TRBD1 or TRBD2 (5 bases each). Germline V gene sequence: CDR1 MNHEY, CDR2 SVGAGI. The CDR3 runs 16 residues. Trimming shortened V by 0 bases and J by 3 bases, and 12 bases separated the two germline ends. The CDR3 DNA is TGTGCCAGCAGTTACTCCGGGGCTAGCTACTACAATGAGCAGTTCTTC. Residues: CASSYSGASYYNEQFF.

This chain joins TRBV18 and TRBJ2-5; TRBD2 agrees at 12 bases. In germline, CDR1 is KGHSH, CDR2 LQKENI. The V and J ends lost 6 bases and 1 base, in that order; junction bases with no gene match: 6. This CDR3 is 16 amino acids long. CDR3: CASSSGLAGSQETQYF. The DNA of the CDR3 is TGTGCCAGCTCTTCCGGACTAGCGGGGAGCCAAGAGACCCAGTACTTC.

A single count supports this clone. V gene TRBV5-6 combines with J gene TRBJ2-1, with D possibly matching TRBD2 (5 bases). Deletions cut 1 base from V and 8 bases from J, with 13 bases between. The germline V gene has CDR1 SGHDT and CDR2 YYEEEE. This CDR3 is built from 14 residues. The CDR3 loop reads CASSLSQAGDEQFF. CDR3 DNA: TGTGCCAGCAGCTTGAGCCAGGCGGGCGATGAGCAGTTCTTC.

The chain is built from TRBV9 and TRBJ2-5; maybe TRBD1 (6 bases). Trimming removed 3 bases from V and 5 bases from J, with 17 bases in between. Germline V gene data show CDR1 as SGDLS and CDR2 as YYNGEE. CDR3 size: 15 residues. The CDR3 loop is CASSGGLGALETQYF. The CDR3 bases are TGTGCCAGCAGCGGGGGTCTGGGGGCCCTGGAGACCCAGTACTTC.

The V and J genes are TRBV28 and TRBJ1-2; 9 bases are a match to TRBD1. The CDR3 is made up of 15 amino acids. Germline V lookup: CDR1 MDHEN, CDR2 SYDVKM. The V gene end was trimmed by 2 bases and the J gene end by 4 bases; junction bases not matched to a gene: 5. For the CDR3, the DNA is TGTGCCAGCAGTTTAATGGGACAGGGCCCCTATGGCTACACCTTC. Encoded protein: CASSLMGQGPYGYTF.